The 14 T cell receptor beta chains below were found in one sample sequenced in a study of Ad26.COV2.S vaccination and SARS-CoV-2 variants (dated by TCRdb to the early 2020s). Receptor libraries were prepared by the immunoSEQ multiplex PCR assay. TCRdb holds this immuneACCESS table with in-frame rearrangements only. Some clones are missing; in checked studies, unresolved V genes explain under half, and the rest has no known cause. For this sample there are under 550,000 clones; 85% to 90% appear just once. Approximately 4% of the sample is in the top ten clones. Reading the label with the study, this specimen's treatment or condition is: approximately 18 received Ad26.COV2.S at low or high dose, single or two shots; 5 received placebo; per-sample allocation not given. For vaccine and placebo recipients, repertoires were sequenced using samples collected on day 63 after the first injection. This sample comprised peripheral blood, obtained in a trial of Ad26.COV2.S vaccine versus placebo. These receptors originate from a person between 18 and 65 years old who received the Ad26.COV2.S COVID-19 vaccine or a placebo.

The chain has TRBV28 and TRBJ1-2, with D tentatively TRBD1 (5 bases). Germline V gene sequence: CDR1 MDHEN, CDR2 SYDVKM. The CDR3 runs 12 residues. The CDR3 sequence is CGSGGTNYGYTF. CDR3 nucleotide sequence: TGTGGCAGTGGGGGGACTAACTATGGCTACACCTTC.

This clone appeared a few times. V usage is TRBV19 and J usage is TRBJ1-5; D remains ambiguous. V was clipped by 9 bases and J by 3 bases, with 15 bases between them. Germline CDR1 is LNHDA and CDR2 is SQIVND (reference sequence). The CDR3 covers 14 residues. The CDR3 sequence: CASRTRGSNQPQHF. CDR3 DNA sequence: TGTGCCAGCCGGACGCGGGGATCCAATCAGCCCCAGCATTTT.

This chain joins TRBV6-6 and TRBJ2-4, with a possible D match to TRBD1 (5 bases). Germline V CDR1 and CDR2: MNHNY, SVGAGI (reference sequence). With 7 bases removed from V and 3 bases from J, the gap between germline ends came to 7 bases. The CDR3 covers 12 residues. The CDR3 sequence: CASTQGKNIQYF. DNA for the CDR3: TGTGCCAGCACCCAGGGCAAAAACATTCAGTACTTC.

The rearrangement joins TRBV2 to TRBJ1-5, with 8 bases fitting TRBD1. The CDR3 loop spans 13 amino acids. After removal of 5 bases from V and 7 bases from J, the junction contained 4 bases not matched to a gene. CDR1 SNHLY and CDR2 FYNNEI come from the germline V gene. The CDR3, as DNA: TGTGCCAGCAGTCGGACAGGGCACCAGCCCCAGCATTTT. It encodes CASSRTGHQPQHF.

The rearrangement joins TRBV19 to TRBJ1-5, with a weak D call TRBD1 (5 bases). V lost 6 bases and J lost 4, with 16 bases in between. The CDR3 is 15 residues long. Germline V gene sequence: CDR1 LNHDA, CDR2 SQIVND (reference sequence). CDR3 region: CASRTRQNNNQPQHF. For the CDR3, the DNA is TGTGCCAGTAGAACCAGACAGAACAATAATCAGCCCCAGCATTTT.

This chain links TRBV3-1 (or the pseudogene TRBV3-2) with TRBJ1-6; 7 bases fit TRBD1. Germline values: CDR1 LGHDT, CDR2 YNNKEL (reference sequence). The V segment lost 6 bases and the J segment 2 bases; nucleotides outside the gene matches: 7. The CDR3 loop spans 16 amino acids. CDR3 sequence: CASSVDRDAYNSPLHF. The CDR3 region has the DNA TGTGCCAGCAGTGTCGACAGGGACGCCTATAATTCACCCCTCCACTTT.

This clone has a handful of counts. V gene TRBV9 combines with J gene TRBJ2-5; D is undetermined. V was pared by 0 bases and J by 5 bases, with 11 bases between. This CDR3 has 14 amino acids. Germline V lookup: CDR1 SGDLS, CDR2 YYNGEE. This CDR3 reads CASSVGPLGETQYF. DNA for the CDR3: TGTGCCAGCAGCGTAGGGCCCCTCGGGGAGACCCAGTACTTC.

The V and J genes are TRBV5-4 and TRBJ1-2; a weak D match, TRBD1 (5 bases). The CDR3 loop spans 16 amino acids. Trimming pared 1 base from V and 5 bases from J, leaving 18 bases between. CDR1 and CDR2 (germline): SGHNT, YYREEE (reference sequence). CDR3 nucleotide sequence: TGTGCCAGCAGCTTGTACAGGACCGCGACGCCGTATGGCTACACCTTC. Its translation: CASSLYRTATPYGYTF.

This clone turned up a few times. V and J are TRBV6-2 or TRBV6-3 and TRBJ2-7, with 7 bases lining up with TRBD2. Germline V gene lookup returns CDR1 MNHEY and CDR2 SVGEGT. The CDR3 length is 14 residues. V lost 2 bases, J lost 3 bases, and 4 bases stayed unmatched. CDR3 nucleotides: TGTGCCAGCAGTTACGCGGGGGTGAACTACGAGCAGTACTTC. It yields the protein CASSYAGVNYEQYF.

This clone was detected only once. The rearrangement uses TRBV3-1 (or the pseudogene TRBV3-2) and TRBJ2-4; unclear D gene. V lost 6 bases to trimming and J lost 0 bases, with 9 bases between them. This CDR3 has 14 residues. Germline CDR1 LGHDT, CDR2 YNNKEL (reference sequence). Written as DNA, the CDR3 is TGTGCCAGCAGTCCGGAGCTAGCCAAAAACATTCAGTACTTC. Translating it yields CASSPELAKNIQYF.

The CDR3 DNA is TGTGCCAGCAACTCTGCCCCACAGGGGGGGTACGAGCAGTACTTC. Encoded protein: CASNSAPQGGYEQYF. This chain uses TRBV5-5 with TRBJ2-7, with TRBD1 as a possible D gene (8 bases). V dropped 6 bases and J dropped 4 bases, with 20 bases sitting between them. Germline V gives CDR1 SGHKS, CDR2 YYEKEE (reference sequence). CDR3 length: 15 residues.

A single count supports this clone. This chain connects TRBV27 to TRBJ2-6; 7 nucleotides line up with TRBD2. CDR1 is MNHEY and CDR2 is SMNVEV in the germline V gene (reference sequence). The V gene end was trimmed by 5 bases and the J gene end by 0 bases; junction bases not matched to a gene: 13. The CDR3 consists of 19 residues. The CDR3 here is CASSPRIGLADSGANVLTF. CDR3 nucleotide sequence: TGTGCCAGCAGTCCCCGAATCGGGCTAGCGGACTCTGGGGCCAACGTCCTGACTTTC.

The chain uses TRBV28 and TRBJ2-6; D could derive from TRBD1 or TRBD2 (5 bases each). Trimming cost V 3 bases and J 4 bases, with 13 bases left between them. Germline V gene sequence: CDR1 MDHEN, CDR2 SYDVKM. The CDR3 is 16 residues long. The CDR3 is CASSFSRAGGANVLTF. The CDR3 DNA reads as TGTGCCAGCAGTTTTAGCAGGGCGGGCGGGGCCAACGTCCTGACTTTC.

The table lists this clone with a few counts. The V and J genes are TRBV25-1 and TRBJ2-3; D unresolved. There are 13 residues in the CDR3. Germline CDR1 reads MGHDK; CDR2 reads SYGVNS. V was trimmed by 4 bases and J by 0 bases, leaving 5 bases between them. CDR3 sequence (DNA): TGTGCCAGCAGTGTGGGTAGCACAGATACGCAGTATTTT. It translates to CASSVGSTDTQYF.